Following are 29 T cell receptor beta chains from one sample sequenced in a study of CD8 T cells in Susac syndrome. The RNA input was about 0.45 to 1 ug, and it was reverse transcribed with random hexamers. TCRdb analysed the immunoSEQ multiplex PCR reads with MiXCR anew, one entry per CDR3 protein. The sample includes roughly 120,000 distinct CDR3 sequences, 94% of them seen just once. Sequenced input: CD4+ T cells from PBMCs. Every receptor here comes from a human donor with multiple sclerosis.

This clonotype was seen only once. The CDR3 loop is CASSFGSSTGELFF. CDR3 DNA sequence: TGCGCCAGCAGCTTTGGGAGTAGCACCGGGGAGCTGTTTTTT. The rearrangement joins TRBV5-1 to TRBJ2-2; possible D gene TRBD2, 5 bases. This CDR3 spans 14 amino acids. The germline V and J ends were trimmed by 2 bases and 4 bases, with 9 bases remaining between them. Germline CDR1 SGHRS, CDR2 YFSETQ.

The V and J genes are TRBV5-1 and TRBJ2-7; perhaps TRBD1 as D (6 bases). Germline V gene data show CDR1 as SGHRS and CDR2 as YFSETQ. V was cut by 0 bases and J by 5 bases, with 12 bases left in between. The CDR3 is 14 residues long. CDR3 nucleotide sequence: TGCGCCAGCAGCTTGGCCCCAGGGGACCACGAGCAGTACTTC. Its protein is CASSLAPGDHEQYF.

This rearrangement joins TRBV25-1 to TRBJ2-7; possibly TRBD1 or TRBD2 for D (5 bases each). The ends were cut back, 6 bases at V and 0 bases at J, with 12 bases in the middle. The germline V gene has CDR1 MGHDK and CDR2 SYGVNS. The CDR3 contains 14 residues. The CDR3: CASSRDAGSYEQYF. CDR3 DNA sequence: TGTGCCAGCAGCCGGGACGCCGGCTCCTACGAGCAGTACTTC.

This clonotype was seen a single time. The gene calls are TRBV5-6 and TRBJ1-5; D remains unclear. Germline-derived CDR1 and CDR2 are SGHDT and YYEEEE. The V gene lost 2 bases and the J gene lost 3 bases, with 24 bases spanning the gap. The CDR3 runs 19 residues. The chain's CDR3 is CASSFGASSGFVDNQPQHF. CDR3 DNA: TGTGCCAGCAGCTTTGGTGCGAGTTCGGGCTTTGTTGACAATCAGCCCCAGCATTTT.

V usage is TRBV6-5 and J usage is TRBJ1-1; 7 nucleotides line up with TRBD1. CDR1 and CDR2 (germline): MNHEY, SVGAGI. The V segment lost 5 bases and the J segment 7 bases; nucleotides outside the gene matches: 7. The CDR3 length is 13 residues. DNA of the CDR3: TGTGCCAGCAGTCGGGACAGCCTATTTGAAGCTTTCTTT. Translation: CASSRDSLFEAFF.

This clonotype was seen just once. V usage is TRBV6-5 and J usage is TRBJ2-1, with 7 nucleotides matching TRBD1. CDR1 MNHEY and CDR2 SVGAGI come from the germline V gene. The CDR3 has 13 residues. J lost 8 bases, V lost 4 bases, and 5 bases had no gene match. The CDR3 bases are TGTGCCAGCAGTTTACAGGGGCGGTATGAGCAGTTCTTC. Protein: CASSLQGRYEQFF.

The chain employs TRBV7-2 and TRBJ1-4; weak D call: TRBD1 (5 bases). CDR1 SGHTA and CDR2 FQGNSA come from the germline V gene. The CDR3 consists of 15 residues. Trimming cost V 5 bases and J 4 bases, with 14 bases left between them. The CDR3 coding sequence is TGTGCCAGCAGCCTAAACTGGGACGGTAATGAAAAACTGTTTTTT. Protein sequence: CASSLNWDGNEKLFF. The variable domain in full, completed from reference TRBV7-2 and TRBJ1-4, reads GAGVSQSPSNKVTEKGKDVELRCDPISGHTALYWYRQSLGQGLEFLIYFQGNSAPDKSGLPSDRFSAERTGGSVSTLTIQRTQQEDSAVYLCASSLNWDGNEKLFFGSGTQLSVL.

The rearrangement uses TRBV19 and TRBJ2-2; D is uncertain. The germline CDR1 and CDR2 sequences are LNHDA and SQIVND (reference sequence). The CDR3 runs 15 residues. V lost 5 bases and J 5 bases, leaving 15 bases between the germline ends. Here the CDR3 reads CASSLFIQSTGELFF. The CDR3 region has the DNA TGTGCCAGTAGTCTTTTTATACAATCAACCGGGGAGCTGTTTTTT.

The chain joins TRBV29-1 to TRBJ1-4; D remains unclear. Germline loops: CDR1 SQVTM, CDR2 ANQGSEA. This CDR3 is built from 10 residues. V was clipped by 4 bases and J by 13 bases, with 10 bases between them. The CDR3 nucleotides are TGCAGCGTTGGGGAGGAATCACTGTTTTTT. Its translation: CSVGEESLFF.

The chain uses TRBV12-3 or TRBV12-4 and TRBJ1-5; tentative D call: TRBD1 (5 bases). The CDR3 contains 13 residues. Trimming stripped 5 bases from V and 5 bases from J, with 10 bases between. Here the CDR3 reads CASSPPGHQPQHF. CDR3 bases: TGTGCCAGCAGTCCGCCGGGGCATCAGCCCCAGCATTTT.

The table lists this clonotype with a few counts. The chain uses TRBV27 and TRBJ2-7, with D perhaps being TRBD1 or TRBD2 (6 bases each). The V gene lost 6 bases and the J gene lost 0 bases, with 12 bases spanning the gap. The CDR3 covers 14 residues. Germline V lookup: CDR1 MNHEY, CDR2 SMNVEV (reference sequence). The DNA of the CDR3 is TGTGCCAGCAGGAGGGGGAGGAGCTCCTACGAGCAGTACTTC. Its translation is CASRRGRSSYEQYF.

The chain has TRBV6-2 or TRBV6-3 and TRBJ2-3; TRBD1 is a possible D gene (5 bases). Germline-derived CDR1 and CDR2 are MNHEY and SVGEGT. The CDR3 totals 17 residues. V lost 5 bases, J lost 7 bases, and 25 bases lay in between. CDR3 nucleotide sequence: TGTGCCAGCAGTAAAGCCCGATCAGCCCAGGGCAGGAATACGCAGTATTTT. Its translation: CASSKARSAQGRNTQYF.

The rearrangement links TRBV20-1 to TRBJ1-1; 11 bases are shared with TRBD1. The CDR3 length is 13 residues. Germline values: CDR1 DFQATT, CDR2 SNEGSKA (reference sequence). Trimming took 6 bases from V and 4 from J; bases not matched to a gene: 4. CDR3 in DNA: TGCAGTGCAGCCGGGACAGGGGGCACTGAAGCTTTCTTT. It yields the protein CSAAGTGGTEAFF.

This clonotype was picked up one time. This chain joins TRBV7-9 and TRBJ2-3, with D unresolved. The CDR3 consists of 17 residues. V shed 5 bases and J shed 9 bases, with 27 bases lying between them. Germline V CDR1 and CDR2: SEHNR, FQNEAQ (reference sequence). The CDR3 sequence is CASSLGSGPGKRATQYF. For the CDR3, the DNA is TGTGCCAGCAGCCTAGGGTCTGGGCCCGGTAAAAGGGCCACGCAGTATTTT.

This chain connects TRBV12-3 or TRBV12-4 to TRBJ1-1; TRBD1 aligns across 8 bases. The V segment lost 1 base and the J segment 6 bases; nucleotides outside the gene matches: 7. The CDR3 totals 15 residues. CDR3: CASSLEARGQAEAFF. In DNA form, the CDR3 reads TGTGCCAGCAGTTTAGAAGCCAGGGGGCAGGCTGAAGCTTTCTTT.

The rearrangement joins TRBV18 to TRBJ2-7; a weak D match, TRBD2 (6 bases). In germline, CDR1 is KGHSH, CDR2 LQKENI. V lost 3 bases and J lost 2, with 14 bases in between. The CDR3 contains 15 residues. CDR3 in amino acids: CASSPGTRGAYEQYF. For the CDR3, the DNA is TGTGCCAGCTCACCCGGGACTCGGGGCGCCTACGAGCAGTACTTC.

The chain uses TRBV12-5 and TRBJ2-3; D possibly uses TRBD1 or TRBD2 (6 bases each). The V and J ends lost 2 bases and 4 bases respectively, with 10 bases between them. CDR3 size: 14 residues. The V gene's germline CDR1 is LGHNT and CDR2 FRNRAP. The CDR3 loop reads CASGLFGGADTQYF. DNA for the CDR3: TGTGCTAGTGGTTTGTTCGGGGGCGCAGATACGCAGTATTTT.

The chain employs TRBV7-2 and TRBJ2-1; D not certain. CDR3 length equals 14 residues. Per germline, CDR1 SGHTA and CDR2 FQGNSA. Trimming cost V 5 bases and J 7 bases, with 15 bases left between them. CDR3 sequence (DNA): TGTGCCAGCAGCCCACCCCCGGGTAGGAATGAGCAGTTCTTC. Encoded protein: CASSPPPGRNEQFF.

The chain joins TRBV6-1 to TRBJ2-3; D gene uncertain. Germline V gene sequence: CDR1 MNHNS, CDR2 SASEGT. The CDR3 is made up of 15 amino acids. The V end was cut by 1 base, the J end by 1 base, with 9 bases between. As DNA, the CDR3 is TGTGCCAGCAGTGAAGACACAACACGCACAGATACGCAGTATTTT. Residues: CASSEDTTRTDTQYF.

The CDR3 loop reads CASSPIGDRAKPQHF. CDR3 in DNA: TGTGCCAGCTCACCAATTGGCGACAGGGCGAAGCCCCAGCATTTT. This chain links TRBV18 with TRBJ1-5; 7 nucleotides match TRBD1. The CDR3 runs 15 residues. Losses at the gene ends were 2 bases for V and 8 bases for J; bases not matched to a gene: 9. Per germline, CDR1 KGHSH and CDR2 LQKENI.

The chain combines TRBV6-2 or TRBV6-3 with TRBJ1-1, with 7 bases fitting TRBD1. Germline V lookup: CDR1 MNHEY, CDR2 SVGEGT. The trim removed 7 bases at V and 0 bases at J, leaving 2 bases unmatched. The CDR3 covers 13 residues. CDR3 region: CASTRGMNTEAFF. In nucleotides, the CDR3 is TGTGCCAGCACCAGGGGGATGAACACTGAAGCTTTCTTT.

CDR3 bases: TGTGCCAGCACCGTTATTGGGCTCCGGGACAGGGACTCCTACGAGCAGTACTTC. It yields the protein CASTVIGLRDRDSYEQYF. V usage is TRBV7-9 and J usage is TRBJ2-7, with 9 positions matching TRBD1. This CDR3 has 18 amino acids. The germline gives CDR1 SEHNR, CDR2 FQNEAQ (reference sequence). V trimming: 7 bases; J trimming: 0 bases; junction bases outside the gene matches: 16.

The chain carries TRBV30 and TRBJ1-1; no reliable D call. The germline CDR1 and CDR2 sequences are GTSNPN and SVGIG (reference sequence). With 0 bases removed from V and 1 base from J, the gap between germline ends came to 9 bases. This CDR3 is built from 14 residues. The DNA of the CDR3 is TGTGCCTGGAGTGTACTAGGAGCGAACACTGAAGCTTTCTTT. The encoded protein is CAWSVLGANTEAFF.

The chain combines TRBV4-1 with TRBJ1-1; D gene ambiguous. This CDR3 region has 16 residues. Trimming removed 1 base at V and 5 bases at J, with 17 bases between. Germline loops: CDR1 MGHRA, CDR2 YSYEKL. Here the CDR3 DNA reads TGCGCCAGCAGCCAAGTTGGAGGCAACCCCCCGACTGAAGCTTTCTTT. Translation: CASSQVGGNPPTEAFF.

The V call is TRBV5-1, the J call TRBJ2-3; D gene uncertain. V lost 0 bases, J lost 12 bases, and 14 bases lay in between. The V gene's germline CDR1 is SGHRS and CDR2 YFSETQ. The CDR3 extends over 13 amino acids. The CDR3 reads CASSLDILSEQYF. The CDR3 bases are TGCGCCAGCAGCTTGGACATTTTGTCCGAACAGTATTTT.

The V gene is TRBV3-1, the J gene TRBJ2-7; D call uncertain. The germline V gene encodes CDR1 LGHDT and CDR2 YNNKEL (reference sequence). CDR3 length equals 14 residues. The V gene lost 0 bases and the J gene lost 0 bases, with 6 bases spanning the gap. The CDR3, as DNA: TGTGCCAGCAGCCAAGACTCGCTCTCCTACGAGCAGTACTTC. Its protein is CASSQDSLSYEQYF.

The chain links TRBV30 to TRBJ1-5; 11 positions match TRBD1. V shed 1 base and J 3 bases; nucleotides not matched to a gene: 2. The germline gives CDR1 GTSNPN, CDR2 SVGIG (reference sequence). The CDR3 consists of 15 residues. The CDR3 here is CAWSGDRGDNQPQHF. CDR3 bases: TGTGCCTGGAGTGGGGACAGGGGGGACAATCAGCCCCAGCATTTT.

The gene calls are TRBV5-1 and TRBJ2-5, with 11 bases matching TRBD2. The CDR3 runs 16 residues. The ends lost 1 base at V and 7 bases at J; junction bases unmatched: 9. Germline loops: CDR1 SGHRS, CDR2 YFSETQ. The CDR3 spells CASSLSPSSGRGTQYF. The CDR3 DNA is TGCGCCAGCAGCTTGAGCCCCAGTAGCGGGAGGGGGACCCAGTACTTC.

V usage is TRBV30 and J usage is TRBJ1-5, with 9 positions matching TRBD1. This CDR3 is built from 15 residues. The V gene's germline CDR1 is GTSNPN and CDR2 SVGIG (reference sequence). V was pared by 3 bases and J by 1 base, with 4 bases of the junction left unmatched. The CDR3 DNA sequence: TGTGCCTGGAGCAGGGGACAGGGAAGCAATCAGCCCCAGCATTTT. Translation gives CAWSRGQGSNQPQHF.